This record covers a single T cell receptor beta chain. The sample is drawn from a study of OX40 agonist ivuxolimab in advanced cancers. Libraries were prepared by immunoSEQ multiplex PCR; TCRdb keeps only in-frame clonotypes and omits some of them. This table holds about 70,000 clones, 86% found once. The sequencing used CD4+ or CD8+ T cells sorted from blood, collected in a trial of the OX40 agonist ivuxolimab. The receptor was derived from an adult with an advanced solid tumor such as melanoma, head and neck, liver or kidney cancer.

The CDR3 is CASSVDVGSPLHF. The CDR3 nucleotides are TGTGCCAGCAGCGTAGATGTGGGATCACCCCTCCACTTT. The V and J genes are TRBV9 and TRBJ1-6; D unclear. Trimming removed 0 bases from V and 10 bases from J, with 8 bases in between. Germline-derived CDR1 and CDR2 are SGDLS and YYNGEE. This CDR3 has 13 residues.